The sequence of this TCR beta chain was determined in a study of PD-1 blockade in classical Hodgkin lymphoma. With respect to this clone: Its target is unknown.

Specified time point: cycle 4 day 1 (C4D1), after five to seven weeks of nivolumab. With no exception, relapse followed autologous stem cell transplantation in all patients, and brentuximab vedotin exposure varied. Libraries were prepared by immunoSEQ multiplex PCR; TCRdb keeps only in-frame clonotypes and omits some of them. The sample has around 100,000 clones, 90% seen once. Points from the study as a whole: Some patients began nivolumab under 1 year after ASCT. These patients were excluded from later analyses.

This sequence was found in a human donor with classical Hodgkin lymphoma. The source was peripheral blood mononuclear cells (PBMCs), collected before the fourth cycle of nivolumab.

CDR3 nucleotides: TGTGCCAGCATTAGCGGGGTAAACAATGAGCAGTTCTTC. Amino acids: CASISGVNNEQFF. The genes are TRBV11-2 and TRBJ2-1; 8 nucleotides agree with TRBD2. CDR3 length: 13 residues. The J segment lost 5 bases and the V segment lost 7 bases, leaving 4 bases of the junction unmatched. Germline V gene data show CDR1 as SGHAT and CDR2 as FQNNGV.